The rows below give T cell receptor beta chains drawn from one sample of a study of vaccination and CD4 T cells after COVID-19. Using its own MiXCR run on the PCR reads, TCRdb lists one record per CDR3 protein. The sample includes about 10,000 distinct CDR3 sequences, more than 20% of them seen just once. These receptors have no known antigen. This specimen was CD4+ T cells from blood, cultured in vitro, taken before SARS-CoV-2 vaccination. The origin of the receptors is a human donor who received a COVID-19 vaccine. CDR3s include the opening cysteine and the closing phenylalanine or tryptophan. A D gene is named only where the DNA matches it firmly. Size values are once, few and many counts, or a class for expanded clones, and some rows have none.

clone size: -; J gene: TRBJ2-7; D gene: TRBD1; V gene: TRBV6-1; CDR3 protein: CASSLGQGGSYEQYF; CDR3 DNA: TGTGCCAGCAGTCTGGGACAGGGAGGGTCCTACGAGCAGTACTTC
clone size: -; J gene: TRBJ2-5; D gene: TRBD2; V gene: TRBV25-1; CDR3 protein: CASSEAGGGRETQYF; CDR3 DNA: TGTGCCAGCAGTGAGGCGGGCGGGGGTCGGGAGACCCAGTACTTC
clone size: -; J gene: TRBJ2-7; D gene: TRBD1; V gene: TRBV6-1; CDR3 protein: CASTLTGDEQYF; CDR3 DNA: TGTGCCAGCACCCTAACAGGGGACGAGCAGTACTTC
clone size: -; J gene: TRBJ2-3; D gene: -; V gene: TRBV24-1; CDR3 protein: CATMGRMGYTQYF; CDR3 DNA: TGTGCCACCATGGGGAGAATGGGCTATACGCAGTATTTT
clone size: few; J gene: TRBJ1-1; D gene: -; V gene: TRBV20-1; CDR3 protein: CSAITAAGDGGTEAFF; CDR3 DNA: TGCAGTGCTATTACAGCCGCCGGTGATGGGGGCACTGAAGCTTTCTTT
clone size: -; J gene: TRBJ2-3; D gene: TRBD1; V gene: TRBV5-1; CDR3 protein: CASSGGQTSTDTQYF; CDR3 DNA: TGCGCCAGCAGCGGGGGACAGACTAGCACAGATACGCAGTATTTT
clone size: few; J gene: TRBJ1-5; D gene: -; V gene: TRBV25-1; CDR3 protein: CASSESGAQPQHF; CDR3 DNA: TGTGCCAGCAGTGAATCGGGGGCGCAGCCCCAGCATTTT
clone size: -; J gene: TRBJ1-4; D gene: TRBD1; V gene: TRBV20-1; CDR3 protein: CSADARTGEGEKLFF; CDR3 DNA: TGCAGTGCCGACGCCAGGACAGGGGAGGGGGAAAAACTGTTTTTT
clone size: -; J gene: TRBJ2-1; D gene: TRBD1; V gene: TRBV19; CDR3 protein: CASRPGQGNERFF; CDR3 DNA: TGTGCCAGTAGACCTGGACAGGGCAATGAGCGGTTCTTC
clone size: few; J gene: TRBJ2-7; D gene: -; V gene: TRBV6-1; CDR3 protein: CASSGAGVDRGQYF; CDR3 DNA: TGTGCCAGCAGTGGAGCAGGGGTAGACCGGGGGCAGTACTTC
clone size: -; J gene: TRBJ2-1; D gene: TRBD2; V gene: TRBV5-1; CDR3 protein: CASSSGEGGGHF; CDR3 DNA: TGCGCCAGCAGTTCGGGGGAGGGAGGAGGACACTTC
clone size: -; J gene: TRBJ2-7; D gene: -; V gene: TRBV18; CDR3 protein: CASSPPRRGYEQYF; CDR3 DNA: TGTGCCAGCTCACCACCGAGACGGGGTTACGAGCAGTACTTC
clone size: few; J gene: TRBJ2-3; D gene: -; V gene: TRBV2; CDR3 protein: CASRERTTDTQYF; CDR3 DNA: TGTGCCAGCAGGGAAAGGACCACAGATACGCAGTATTTT
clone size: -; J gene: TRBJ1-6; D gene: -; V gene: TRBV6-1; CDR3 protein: CASRPRDVGDSPLHF; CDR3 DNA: TGTGCCAGCAGACCTAGGGATGTTGGGGATTCACCCCTCCACTTT
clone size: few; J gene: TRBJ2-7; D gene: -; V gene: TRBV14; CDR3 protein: CASSRGTFAYEQYF; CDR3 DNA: TGTGCCAGCAGCCGGGGAACGTTCGCCTACGAGCAGTACTTC
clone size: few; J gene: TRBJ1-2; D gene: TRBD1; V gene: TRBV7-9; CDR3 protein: CASSQTGSYGYTF; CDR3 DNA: TGTGCCAGCAGCCAGACAGGGAGCTATGGCTACACCTTC
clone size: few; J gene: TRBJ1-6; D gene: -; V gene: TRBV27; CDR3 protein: CASSLQMGNSPLHF; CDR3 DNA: TGTGCCAGCAGTTTGCAGATGGGGAATTCACCCCTCCACTTT
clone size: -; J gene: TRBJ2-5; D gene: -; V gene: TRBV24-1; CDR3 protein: CATRRGETQYF; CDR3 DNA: TGTGCCACCAGGAGGGGAGAGACCCAGTACTTC
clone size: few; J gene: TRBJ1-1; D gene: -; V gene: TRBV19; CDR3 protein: CASSSRVNTEAFF; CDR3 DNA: TGTGCCAGTAGTTCCCGGGTGAACACTGAAGCTTTCTTT
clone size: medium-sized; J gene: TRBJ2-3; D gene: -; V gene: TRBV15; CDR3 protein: CATSREADTQYF; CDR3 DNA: TGTGCCACCAGCAGAGAGGCGGATACGCAGTATTTT
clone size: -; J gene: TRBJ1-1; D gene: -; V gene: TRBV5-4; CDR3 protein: CASSFTLLAVPLNTEAFF; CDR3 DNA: TGTGCCAGCAGCTTCACGCTCCTGGCCGTACCATTGAACACTGAAGCTTTCTTT
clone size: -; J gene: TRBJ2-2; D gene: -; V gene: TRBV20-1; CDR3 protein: CSATQGTGELFF; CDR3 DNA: TGCAGTGCGACTCAGGGTACCGGGGAGCTGTTTTTT
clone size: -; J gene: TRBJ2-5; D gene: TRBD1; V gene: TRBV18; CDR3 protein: CASSPPAGGLIETQYF; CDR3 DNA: TGTGCCAGCTCACCACCGGCAGGGGGATTAATCGAGACCCAGTACTTC
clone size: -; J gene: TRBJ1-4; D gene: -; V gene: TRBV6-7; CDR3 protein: CASSYPEGWDYGRSATNEKLFF; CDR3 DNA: TGTGCCAGCAGTTACCCCGAGGGATGGGACTATGGAAGAAGCGCAACTAATGAAAAACTGTTTTTT
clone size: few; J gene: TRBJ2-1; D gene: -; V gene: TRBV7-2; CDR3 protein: CASSLGTTYNEQFF; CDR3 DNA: TGTGCCAGCAGCTTAGGGACTACCTACAATGAGCAGTTCTTC
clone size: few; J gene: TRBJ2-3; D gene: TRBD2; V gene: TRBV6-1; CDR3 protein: CASSERGTSGEGTDTQYF; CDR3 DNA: TGTGCCAGCAGTGAGCGCGGGACTAGCGGGGAGGGCACAGATACGCAGTATTTT
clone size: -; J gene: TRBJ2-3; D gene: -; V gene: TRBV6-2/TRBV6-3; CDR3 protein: CASSSLGSTDTQYF; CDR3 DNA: TGTGCCAGCAGTTCCCTTGGGTCCACAGATACGCAGTATTTT
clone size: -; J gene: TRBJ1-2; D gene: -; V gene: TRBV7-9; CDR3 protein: CASSFGQPNYGYTF; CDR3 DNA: TGTGCCAGCAGCTTTGGACAGCCAAACTATGGCTACACCTTC
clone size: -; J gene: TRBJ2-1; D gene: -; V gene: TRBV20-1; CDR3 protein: CSARGGRTASIVQFF; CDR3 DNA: TGCAGTGCTAGAGGGGGTAGGACGGCTTCAATTGTGCAGTTCTTC
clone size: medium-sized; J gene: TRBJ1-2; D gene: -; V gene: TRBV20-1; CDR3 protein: CSARVGSNYGYTF; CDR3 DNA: TGCAGTGCTAGGGTAGGGTCAAACTATGGCTACACCTTC
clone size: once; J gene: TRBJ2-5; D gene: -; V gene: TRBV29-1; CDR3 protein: CSVDFAYKETQYF; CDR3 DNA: TGCAGCGTTGATTTTGCCTATAAAGAGACCCAGTACTTC
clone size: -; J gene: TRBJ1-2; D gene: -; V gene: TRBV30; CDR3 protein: CAWTHWTDINYGYTF; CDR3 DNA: TGTGCCTGGACCCATTGGACAGACATTAACTATGGCTACACCTTC
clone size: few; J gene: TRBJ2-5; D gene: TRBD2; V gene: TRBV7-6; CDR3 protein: CASSSGLAGKTQYF; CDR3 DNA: TGTGCCAGCAGCTCGGGACTAGCGGGGAAGACCCAGTACTTC